Described below is a single TCR beta chain sequence and its context. Its binding antigen is unknown. Base qualities are not provided; no much larger clone lies one nucleotide away. The method was the immunoSEQ multiplex PCR assay. This is the immuneACCESS table as TCRdb keeps it, with only in-frame sequences that have V and J called. A part of the clones is gone; compared with another copy, unresolved V genes explain less than half, and the rest is unexplained. The sample has some 110,000 clones on record, approximately 84% of them singletons. The ten most abundant clones make up roughly 5.3% of the sample. This sample stems from a study of radiotherapy plus CTLA-4 blockade in lung cancer (dated by TCRdb to the late 2010s). A note on the overall study: Objective responses occurred in more than 15% of enrolled patients, and over 30% achieved disease control. Study-wide conclusions, independent of this receptor: After treatment with radiotherapy and ipilimumab, TCR clones that originated in tumors expanded in peripheral blood. The strongest predictors of response, as reported, were early dynamic changes in blood T cell clones along with a rise in serum interferon-beta after radiation.

The study tested focal radiation therapy combined with CTLA-4 blockade (ipilimumab) in patients with chemo-refractory metastatic non-small-cell lung cancer. The sequencing used peripheral blood, collected from a patient treated with radiotherapy plus ipilimumab. The receptor was isolated from a human donor with non-small cell lung cancer who had a partial response to radiotherapy plus ipilimumab.

This receptor has the CDR3 CASRKTGGQGGYTF. The nucleotide sequence is given as TGTGCCAGCAGAAAGACAGGGGGCCAAGGGGGCTACACCTTC. Rearrangement joined TRBV2 to TRBJ1-2, and TRBD1 aligns with 10 junction nucleotides. Looking up the germline V gene yields CDR1 SNHLY and CDR2 FYNNEI. From its cysteine to its phenylalanine, the CDR3 spans 14 amino acids. Just the 42-base CDR3 DNA is kept, in frame starting at base 1. V trim: 6 bases; J trim: 8 bases; unmatched bases: 9.